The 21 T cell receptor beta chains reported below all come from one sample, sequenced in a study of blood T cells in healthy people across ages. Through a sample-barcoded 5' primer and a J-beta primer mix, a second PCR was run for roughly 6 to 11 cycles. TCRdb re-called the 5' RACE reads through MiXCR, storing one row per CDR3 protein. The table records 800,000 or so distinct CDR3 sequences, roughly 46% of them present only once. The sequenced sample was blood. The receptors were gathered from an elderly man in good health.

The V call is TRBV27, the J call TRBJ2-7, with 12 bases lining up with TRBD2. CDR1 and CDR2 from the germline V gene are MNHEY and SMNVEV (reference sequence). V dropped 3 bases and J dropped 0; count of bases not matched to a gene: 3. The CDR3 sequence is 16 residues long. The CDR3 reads CASSFRTSGNSYEQYF. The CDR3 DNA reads TGTGCCAGCAGTTTCAGGACTAGCGGGAACTCCTACGAGCAGTACTTC.

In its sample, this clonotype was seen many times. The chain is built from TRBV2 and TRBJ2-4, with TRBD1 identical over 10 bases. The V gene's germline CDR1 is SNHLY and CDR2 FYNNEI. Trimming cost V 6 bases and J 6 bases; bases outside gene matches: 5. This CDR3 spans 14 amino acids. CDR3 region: CASRGTGEGNIQYF. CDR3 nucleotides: TGTGCCAGCAGGGGGACAGGGGAGGGAAACATTCAGTACTTC.

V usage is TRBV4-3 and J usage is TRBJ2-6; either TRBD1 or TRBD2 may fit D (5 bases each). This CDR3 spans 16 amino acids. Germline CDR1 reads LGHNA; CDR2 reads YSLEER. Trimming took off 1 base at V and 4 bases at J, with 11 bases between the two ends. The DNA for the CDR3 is TGCGCCAGCAGCCAAGCGGCAGGGAGAGGGGCCAACGTCCTGACTTTC. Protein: CASSQAAGRGANVLTF.

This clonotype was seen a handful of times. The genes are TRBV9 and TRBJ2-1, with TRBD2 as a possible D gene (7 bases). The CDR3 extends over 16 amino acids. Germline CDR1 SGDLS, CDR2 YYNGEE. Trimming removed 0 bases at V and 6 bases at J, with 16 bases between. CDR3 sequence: CASSVGGGGPCNEQFF. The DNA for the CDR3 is TGTGCCAGCAGCGTAGGGGGCGGGGGCCCCTGCAATGAGCAGTTCTTC.

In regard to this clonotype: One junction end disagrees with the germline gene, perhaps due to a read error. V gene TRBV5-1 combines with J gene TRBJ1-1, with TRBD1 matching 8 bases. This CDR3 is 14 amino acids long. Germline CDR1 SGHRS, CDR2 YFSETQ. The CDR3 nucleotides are TGCGCCAGCAGCTTGGGACAGGGGCGCACTGAAGTTTTCTTT. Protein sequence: CASSLGQGRTEVFF.

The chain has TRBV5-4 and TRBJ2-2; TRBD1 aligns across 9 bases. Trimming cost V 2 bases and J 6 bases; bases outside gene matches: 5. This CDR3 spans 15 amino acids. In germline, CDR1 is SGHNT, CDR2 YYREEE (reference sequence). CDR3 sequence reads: CASSFGTGLSGELFF. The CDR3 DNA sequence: TGTGCCAGCAGCTTCGGGACAGGGTTATCCGGGGAGCTGTTTTTT.

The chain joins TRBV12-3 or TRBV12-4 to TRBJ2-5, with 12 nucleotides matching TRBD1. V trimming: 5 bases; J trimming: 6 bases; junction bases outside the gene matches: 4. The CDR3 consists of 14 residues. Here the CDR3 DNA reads TGTGCCAGCAGTGTAGGGACAGGGGGCAAGACCCAGTACTTC. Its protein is CASSVGTGGKTQYF.

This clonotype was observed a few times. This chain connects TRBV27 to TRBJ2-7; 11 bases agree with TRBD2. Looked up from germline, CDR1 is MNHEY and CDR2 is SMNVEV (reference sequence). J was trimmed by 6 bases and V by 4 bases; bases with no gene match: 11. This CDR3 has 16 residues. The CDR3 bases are TGTGCCAGCAGTTCCCCCATTACTAGCGGGAGACGCGAGCAGTACTTC. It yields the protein CASSSPITSGRREQYF.

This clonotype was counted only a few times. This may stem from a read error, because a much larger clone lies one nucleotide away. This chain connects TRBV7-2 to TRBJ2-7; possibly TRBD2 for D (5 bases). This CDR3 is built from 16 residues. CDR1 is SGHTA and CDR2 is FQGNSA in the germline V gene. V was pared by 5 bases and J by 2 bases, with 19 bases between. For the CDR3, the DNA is TGTGCCAGCAGCGCCGGGGTTGCTACACGGGCCTACGAGCAGTACTTC. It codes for CASSAGVATRAYEQYF. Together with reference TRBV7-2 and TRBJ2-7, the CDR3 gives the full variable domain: GAGVSQSPSNKVTEKGKDVELRCDPISGHTALYWYRQSLGQGLEFLIYFQGNSAPDKSGLPSDRFSAERTGGSVSTLTIQRTQQEDSAVYLCASSAGVATRAYEQYFGPGTRLTVT.

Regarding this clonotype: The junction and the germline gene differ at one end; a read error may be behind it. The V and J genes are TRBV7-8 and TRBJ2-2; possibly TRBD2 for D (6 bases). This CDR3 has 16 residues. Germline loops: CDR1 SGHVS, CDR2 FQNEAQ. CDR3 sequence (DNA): TGTGCCAGCAGTTCCGGGGGATACGCGAACACCGGGGAGCTGATTTTT. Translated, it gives CASSSGGYANTGELIF.

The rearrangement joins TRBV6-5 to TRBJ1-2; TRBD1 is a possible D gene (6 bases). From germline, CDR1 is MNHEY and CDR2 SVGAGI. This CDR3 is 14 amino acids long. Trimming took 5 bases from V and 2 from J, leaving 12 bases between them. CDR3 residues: CASSPQGTNYGYTF. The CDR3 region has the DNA TGTGCCAGCAGTCCACAGGGTACCAACTATGGCTACACCTTC.

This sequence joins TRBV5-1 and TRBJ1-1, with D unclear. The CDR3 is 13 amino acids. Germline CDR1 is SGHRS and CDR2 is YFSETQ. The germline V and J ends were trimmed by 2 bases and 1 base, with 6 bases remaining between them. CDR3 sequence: CASSFIGNTEAFF. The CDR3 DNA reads TGCGCCAGCAGCTTTATCGGGAACACTGAAGCTTTCTTT.

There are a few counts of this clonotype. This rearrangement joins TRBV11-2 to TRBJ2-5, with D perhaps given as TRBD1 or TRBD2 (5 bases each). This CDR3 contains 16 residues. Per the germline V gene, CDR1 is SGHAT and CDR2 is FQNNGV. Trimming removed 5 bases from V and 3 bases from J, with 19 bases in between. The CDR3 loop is CASSGLGQGRKETQYF. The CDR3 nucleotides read TGTGCCAGCAGCGGACTGGGCCAGGGCCGAAAAGAGACCCAGTACTTC. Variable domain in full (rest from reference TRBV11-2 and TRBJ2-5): EAGVAQSPRYKIIEKRQSVAFWCNPISGHATLYWYQQILGQGPKLLIQFQNNGVVDDSQLPKDRFSAERLKGVDSTLKIQPAKLEDSAVYLCASSGLGQGRKETQYFGPGTRLLVL.

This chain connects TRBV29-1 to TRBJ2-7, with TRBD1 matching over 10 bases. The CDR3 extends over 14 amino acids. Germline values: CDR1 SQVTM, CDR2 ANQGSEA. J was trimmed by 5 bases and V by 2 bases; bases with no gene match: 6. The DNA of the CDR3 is TGCAGCGTTGAATTTTGGACAGGGGGTGACGAGCAGTACTTC. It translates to CSVEFWTGGDEQYF.

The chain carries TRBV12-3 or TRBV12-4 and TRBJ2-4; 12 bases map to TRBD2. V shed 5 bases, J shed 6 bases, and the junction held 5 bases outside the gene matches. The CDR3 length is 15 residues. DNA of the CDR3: TGTGCCAGCAGTCAGGGACTAGCGGGCGGAAACATTCAGTACTTC. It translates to CASSQGLAGGNIQYF.

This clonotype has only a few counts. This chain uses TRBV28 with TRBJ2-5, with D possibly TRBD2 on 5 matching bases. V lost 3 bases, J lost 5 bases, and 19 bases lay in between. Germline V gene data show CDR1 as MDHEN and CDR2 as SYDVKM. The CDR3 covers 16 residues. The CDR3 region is CASSFMPKGERETQYF. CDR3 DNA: TGTGCCAGCAGTTTTATGCCCAAGGGAGAAAGGGAGACCCAGTACTTC. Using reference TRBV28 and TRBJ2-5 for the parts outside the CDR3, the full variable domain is DVKVTQSSRYLVKRTGEKVFLECVQDMDHENMFWYRQDPGLGLRLIYFSYDVKMKEKGDIPEGYSVSREKKERFSLILESASTNQTSMYLCASSFMPKGERETQYFGPGTRLLVL.

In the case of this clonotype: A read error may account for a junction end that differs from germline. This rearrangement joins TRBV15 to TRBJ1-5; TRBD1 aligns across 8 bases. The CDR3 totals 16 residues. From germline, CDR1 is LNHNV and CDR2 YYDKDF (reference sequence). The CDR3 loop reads CATSRDTGQGNQPRHF. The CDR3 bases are TGTGCCACCAGCAGAGATACTGGACAGGGCAATCAGCCCCGGCATTTT.

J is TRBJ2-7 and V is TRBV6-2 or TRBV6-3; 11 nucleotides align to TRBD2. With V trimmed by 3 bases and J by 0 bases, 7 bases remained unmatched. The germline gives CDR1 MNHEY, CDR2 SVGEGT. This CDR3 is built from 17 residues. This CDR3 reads CASSYGLAGGSSYEQYF. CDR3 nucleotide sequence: TGTGCCAGCAGTTATGGGCTAGCGGGAGGAAGCTCCTACGAGCAGTACTTC.

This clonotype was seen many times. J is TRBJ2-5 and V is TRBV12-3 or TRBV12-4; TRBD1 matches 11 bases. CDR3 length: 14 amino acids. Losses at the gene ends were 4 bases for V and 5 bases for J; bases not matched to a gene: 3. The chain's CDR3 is CASSWDRGRETQYF. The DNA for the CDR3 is TGTGCCAGCAGTTGGGACAGGGGGAGGGAGACCCAGTACTTC.

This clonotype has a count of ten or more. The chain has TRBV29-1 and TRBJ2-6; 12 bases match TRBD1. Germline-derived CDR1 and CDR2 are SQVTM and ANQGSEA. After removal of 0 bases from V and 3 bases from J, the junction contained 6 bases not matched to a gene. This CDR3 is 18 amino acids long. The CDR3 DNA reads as TGCAGCGTTGAAGAGGGGACAGGGGGCGTCTATGGGGCCAACGTCCTGACTTTC. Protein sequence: CSVEEGTGGVYGANVLTF.

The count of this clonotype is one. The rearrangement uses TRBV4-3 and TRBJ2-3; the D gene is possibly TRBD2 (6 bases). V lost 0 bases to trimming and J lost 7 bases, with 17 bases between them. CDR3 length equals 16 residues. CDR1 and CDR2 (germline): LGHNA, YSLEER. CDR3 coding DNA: TGCGCCAGCAGCCAAGAGGCTAGCGTGGTCGGGAATACGCAGTATTTT. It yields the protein CASSQEASVVGNTQYF.